This is a list of T cell receptor beta chains from one sample in a study of CD8+ T cells in alopecia areata. The method was immunoSEQ multiplex PCR; TCRdb's version includes in-frame clones alone and lacks a portion of them. The table lists about 190,000 clones, 45% to 65% of them singletons. Specimen: CD4+ T cells sorted from blood, collected at week 4, from a patient treated with tofacitinib. These receptors were collected from a human donor with alopecia areata. CDR3s include the opening cysteine and the closing phenylalanine or tryptophan. The D gene is left open where the match is weak. The size field is filled for only some rows; it gives once, few, many or a size class.

>TRBJ2-3|16|-|-|TRBV2
TGTGCCAGCAGCGCCTTGGGGTTAGGAGGCACAGATACGCAGTATTTT
CASSALGLGGTDTQYF
>TRBJ2-7|15|-|TRBD2|TRBV5-1
TGCGCCAGCAGCTTGGATGGGACTAGCGGGTACGAGCAGTACTTC
CASSLDGTSGYEQYF
>TRBJ2-1|12|-|-|TRBV29-1
TGCAGCGTTGGGGAGACCACACAGGGGCAGTTCTTC
CSVGETTQGQFF
>TRBJ2-1|17|-|-|TRBV2
TGTGCCAGCATAGGACAGATACTAGCGACAACCTACAATGAGCAGTTCTTC
CASIGQILATTYNEQFF
>TRBJ2-3|15|-|-|TRBV30
TGTGCCTGGCTGAAGGGCAGGGGAGACACAGATACGCAGTATTTT
CAWLKGRGDTDTQYF
>TRBJ2-6|15|few|-|TRBV13
TGTGCCAGCAGCTTCGGACGGCCTGGGGCCAACGTCCTGACTTTC
CASSFGRPGANVLTF
>TRBJ2-7|16|few|TRBD2|TRBV28
TGTGCCAGCAGGCAACCCGGGACTAGCGGCTCCTACGAGCAGTACTTC
CASRQPGTSGSYEQYF
>TRBJ2-7|13|-|-|TRBV4-3
TGCGCCAGCAGCCCCGTTTTAGGGGTTCGTCTGAACTTC
CASSPVLGVRLNF
>TRBJ2-4|14|-|-|TRBV29-1
TGCAGCGTTGGAAGGCCGGGTGTCAAAAACATTCAGTACTTC
CSVGRPGVKNIQYF
>TRBJ2-3|15|-|-|TRBV30
TGTGCCTGGAGTGTTGCGCCAAAGGTAACAGATACGCAGTATTTT
CAWSVAPKVTDTQYF
>TRBJ2-5|12|-|-|TRBV5-1
TGCGCCAGCAGCTACCTCGGGGAGACCCAGTACTTC
CASSYLGETQYF
>TRBJ2-7|14|-|-|TRBV30
TGTGCCTGGAGTGTAAATAGCGGAACCTACGAGCAGTACTTC
CAWSVNSGTYEQYF
>TRBJ1-5|16|-|-|TRBV5-1
TGCGCCAGCAGCTTGGAGGCCGGCGGACGGAATCAGCCCCAGCATTTT
CASSLEAGGRNQPQHF
>TRBJ2-1|12|-|-|TRBV30
TGTGCCTGGAGACGGGGGTACAATGAGCAGTTCTTC
CAWRRGYNEQFF
>TRBJ2-7|11|-|-|TRBV30
TGTGCCTGGAGTGGAGGGGGCGAGCAGTACTTC
CAWSGGGEQYF
>TRBJ1-2|14|few|-|TRBV6-5
TGTGCCAGCAGTTACAAGGGACGGAACTATGGCTACACCTTC
CASSYKGRNYGYTF
>TRBJ1-2|14|-|TRBD1|TRBV29-1
TGCAGCGTGGCTTCGGACAGGATAAACTATGGCTACACCTTC
CSVASDRINYGYTF
>TRBJ1-2|11|-|-|TRBV29-1
TGCAGCGTTGACACCCCCGGCGGCTACACCTTC
CSVDTPGGYTF
>TRBJ2-7|11|-|-|TRBV7-9
TGTGCCAGCAGCGGTAGTTACGAGCAGTACTTC
CASSGSYEQYF
>TRBJ2-1|14|-|-|TRBV29-1
TGCAGCGTCGGGAGTGCACCTTCCTACAATGAGCAGTTCTTC
CSVGSAPSYNEQFF
>TRBJ1-2|12|-|TRBD1|TRBV30
TGTGCCTGGAGTGAACAGGGGTTTGGCTACACCTTC
CAWSEQGFGYTF
>TRBJ1-5|13|few|-|TRBV30
TGTGCCTGGAGTGTAATCGAAAATCAGCCCCAGCATTTT
CAWSVIENQPQHF
>TRBJ2-7|12|-|-|TRBV30
TGTGCCTGGAGTACTGGATACTACGAGCAGTACTTC
CAWSTGYYEQYF
>TRBJ2-1|14|-|-|TRBV29-1
TGCAGCGCTGCCGCCGGGACCGGCGGCAATGAGCAGTTCTTC
CSAAAGTGGNEQFF
>TRBJ2-7|16|few|-|TRBV5-6
TGTGCCAGCAGCTTCTCTCCCGGGTTGAGCTCCTACGAGCAGTACTTC
CASSFSPGLSSYEQYF
>TRBJ2-4|12|-|-|TRBV29-1
TGCAGCGTTGAGGCCCCAAGCAACATTCAGTACTTC
CSVEAPSNIQYF
>TRBJ2-1|16|-|TRBD2|TRBV28
TGTGCCAGCAGTTTCTCCGGGACTAGCGGGAGACGAGAGCAGTTCTTC
CASSFSGTSGRREQFF
>TRBJ2-6|17|few|TRBD2|TRBV7-8
TGTGCCAGCAGCAAGGCGGGAGGGACTACTGGGGCCAACGTCCTGACTTTC
CASSKAGGTTGANVLTF
>TRBJ2-7|13|-|-|TRBV23-1
TGCGCCACCACAGGGAGGATAGAGGACGAGCAGTACTTC
CATTGRIEDEQYF
>TRBJ2-5|14|once|-|TRBV5-1
TGCGCCAGCAGCCAGCAGGGCTCGCAAGAGACCCAGTACTTC
CASSQQGSQETQYF
>TRBJ2-1|15|-|TRBD2|TRBV6-5
TGTGCCAGCACCAGAAGTAGCGGGATCTACAATGAGCAGTTCTTC
CASTRSSGIYNEQFF
>TRBJ2-7|14|few|-|TRBV7-9
TGTGCCAGCAGCTTCGGGGGTAGCTCCTACGAGCAGTACTTC
CASSFGGSSYEQYF
>TRBJ2-6|14|-|-|TRBV2
TGTGCCAGCAAGCGGACGGTTGGGGCCAACGTCCTGACTTTC
CASKRTVGANVLTF
>TRBJ1-5|14|-|-|TRBV19
TGTGCCAGTAGTATCACAGGGCCCAATCAGCCCCAGCATTTT
CASSITGPNQPQHF
>TRBJ2-7|13|few|-|TRBV29-1
TGCAGCGTCACGGGCCCGGCACCCTACGAGCAGTACTTC
CSVTGPAPYEQYF
>TRBJ1-1|13|few|-|TRBV7-9
TGTGCCAGCAGCTTAGACCCGAACACTGAAGCTTTCTTT
CASSLDPNTEAFF
>TRBJ1-5|14|many|-|TRBV5-1
TGCGCCAGCAGCCTAGAAGGCCTTAATCAGCCCCAGCATTTT
CASSLEGLNQPQHF
>TRBJ2-6|15|-|-|TRBV15
TGTGCCACCAGCAGAGAGAACTCTGGGGCCAACGTCCTGACTTTC
CATSRENSGANVLTF
>TRBJ1-1|12|once|-|TRBV6-5
TGTGCCAGCAGTCGCCCCGACACTGAAGCTTTCTTT
CASSRPDTEAFF
>TRBJ1-1|14|-|-|TRBV29-1
TGCAGCGTTGAACGACGGCAGGCGAACACTGAAGCTTTCTTT
CSVERRQANTEAFF
>TRBJ2-7|15|-|-|TRBV30
TGTGCCTGGAGATCTCGAGACTACCTAGCCTACGAGCAGTACTTC
CAWRSRDYLAYEQYF
>TRBJ2-5|15|-|TRBD2|TRBV9
TGTGCCAGCCAGACTAGCGGGAGAGGAGGGGAGACCCAGTACTTC
CASQTSGRGGETQYF
>TRBJ1-5|17|-|TRBD1|TRBV29-1
TGCAGCCCCCGACAGGGGGAAGACCGCTGCGGCAATCAGCCCCAGCATTTT
CSPRQGEDRCGNQPQHF
>TRBJ2-7|14|-|TRBD2|TRBV29-1
TGCAGCCTTTTGAGGGCGGGAGGGATGTACGAGCAGTACTTC
CSLLRAGGMYEQYF
>TRBJ2-7|12|few|-|TRBV6-6
TGTGCCAGCAGTTCAGGGTTTTTCGAGCAGTACTTC
CASSSGFFEQYF